This section outlines one TCR beta chain sequence together with its context. Its target is unknown. This sample is part of a study of OX40 agonist ivuxolimab in advanced cancers. Study-level background: In this cohort, patients received ivuxolimab, an agonistic anti-OX40 (CD134) antibody. Prior anti-PD-1, anti-PD-L1 or anti-CTLA-4 therapy did not bar entry, and more than 35% had some. Three patients showed partial responses: one hepatocellular carcinoma and two cutaneous melanoma cases.

Notes on the study in general: In the 0.1 to 3.0 mg/kg range, CD4+ and CD8+ blood T cells had expanded clonally by week 6.

Trimming pared 5 bases from V and 3 bases from J, leaving 20 bases between. The length of the CDR3 is 17 residues. Per germline, CDR1 SGHTA and CDR2 FQGNSA. TCRdb keeps only in-frame clones here, not all; method: immunoSEQ multiplex PCR. The sample lists 70,000 to 95,000 clones, around 94% occurring once. The chain links TRBV7-2 to TRBJ1-3; D is unclear. The source material was CD4+ or CD8+ T cells sorted from blood, sampled in a trial of the OX40 agonist ivuxolimab. The origin of this receptor is an adult with an advanced solid tumor such as melanoma, head and neck, liver or kidney cancer. The CDR3 nucleotides are TGTGCCAGCAGCCCCGGTGGAGGGCACATTGTTGGAAACACCATATATTTT. It specifies CASSPGGGHIVGNTIYF.